The sequence of this T cell receptor beta chain was determined in a study of memory CD4+ T cells and cytomegalovirus serostatus. TCRdb's copy holds only in-frame clones and misses some; the assay was immunoSEQ multiplex PCR. The sample holds tens of thousands of clones, roughly 79% seen once. The sort gate was single viable CD3+CD4+CD8-CD45RO+ cells for memory CD4+ T cells. CDR1 is SGHKS and CDR2 is YYEKEE in the germline V gene (reference sequence). The CDR3 sequence is 17 residues long. The V gene lost 4 bases and the J gene lost 10 bases, with 27 bases spanning the gap. This rearrangement joins TRBV5-5 to TRBJ2-1, with D perhaps TRBD1 (6 bases). The TCR originated in an adult in good health and CMV-seronegative. Sequencing was done on a sample of memory CD4+ T cells from blood. DNA for the CDR3: TGTGCCAGCAGCGCCTACCAGGGGTTCCCTGGTCCAGGAGAGCAGTTCTTC. Its translation is CASSAYQGFPGPGEQFF.